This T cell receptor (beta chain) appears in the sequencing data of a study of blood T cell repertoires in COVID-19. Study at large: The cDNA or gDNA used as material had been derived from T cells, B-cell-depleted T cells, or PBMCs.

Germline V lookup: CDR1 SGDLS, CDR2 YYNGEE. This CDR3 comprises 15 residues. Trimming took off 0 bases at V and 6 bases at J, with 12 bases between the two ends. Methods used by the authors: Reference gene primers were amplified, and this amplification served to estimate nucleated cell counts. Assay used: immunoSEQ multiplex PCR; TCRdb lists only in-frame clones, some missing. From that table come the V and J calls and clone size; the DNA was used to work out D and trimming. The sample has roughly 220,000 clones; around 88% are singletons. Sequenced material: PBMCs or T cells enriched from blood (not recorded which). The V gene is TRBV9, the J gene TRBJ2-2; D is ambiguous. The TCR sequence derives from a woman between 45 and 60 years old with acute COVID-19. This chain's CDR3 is CASSVGSLGPGELFF. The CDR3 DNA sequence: TGTGCCAGCAGCGTAGGAAGTCTAGGTCCCGGGGAGCTGTTTTTT. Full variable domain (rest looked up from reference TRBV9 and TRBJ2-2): DSGVTQTPKHLITATGQRVTLRCSPRSGDLSVYWYQQSLDQGLQFLIQYYNGEERAKGNILERFSAQQFPDLHSELNLSSLELGDSALYFCASSVGSLGPGELFFGEGSRLTVL.